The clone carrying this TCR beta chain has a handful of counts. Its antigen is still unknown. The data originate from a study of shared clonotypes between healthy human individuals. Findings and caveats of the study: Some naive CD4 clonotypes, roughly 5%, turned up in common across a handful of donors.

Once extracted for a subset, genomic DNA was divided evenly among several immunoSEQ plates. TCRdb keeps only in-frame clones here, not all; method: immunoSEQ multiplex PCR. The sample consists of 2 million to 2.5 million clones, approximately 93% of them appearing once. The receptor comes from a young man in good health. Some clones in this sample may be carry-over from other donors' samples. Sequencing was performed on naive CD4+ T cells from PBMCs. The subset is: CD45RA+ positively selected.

In nucleotides, the CDR3 is TGTGCCTGGAGTGCAGGGGGTGTTGGCTACACCTTC. As protein: CAWSAGGVGYTF. The V call is TRBV30, the J call TRBJ1-2, with 7 nucleotides matching TRBD1. The CDR3 length is 12 residues. Germline-derived CDR1 and CDR2 are GTSNPN and SVGIG (reference sequence). V shed 1 base and J 7 bases; nucleotides not matched to a gene: 3.